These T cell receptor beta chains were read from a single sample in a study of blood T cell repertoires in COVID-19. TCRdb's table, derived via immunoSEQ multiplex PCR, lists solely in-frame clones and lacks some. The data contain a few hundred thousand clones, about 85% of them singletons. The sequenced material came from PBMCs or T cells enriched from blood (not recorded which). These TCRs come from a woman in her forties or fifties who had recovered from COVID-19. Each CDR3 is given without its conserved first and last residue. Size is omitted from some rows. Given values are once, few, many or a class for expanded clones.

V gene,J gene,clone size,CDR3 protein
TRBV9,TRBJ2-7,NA,ASSVGIGQGLYEQY
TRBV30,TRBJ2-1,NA,AWNPDISSRNEQF
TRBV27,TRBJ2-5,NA,ASSSERGGETQY
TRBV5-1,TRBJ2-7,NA,ASSLGQGANEQY
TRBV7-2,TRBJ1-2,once,ASTNFTGGPYGYT
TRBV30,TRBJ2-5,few,AWDKLAGVEETQY
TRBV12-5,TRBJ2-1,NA,ASGSPSSGKQF
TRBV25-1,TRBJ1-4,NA,ASSDPTGLNEKLF
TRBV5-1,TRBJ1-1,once,ASSLGQGSNTEAF
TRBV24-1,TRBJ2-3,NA,ATSDRGGELADTQY
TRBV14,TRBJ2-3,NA,ASSQTGRGTDTQY
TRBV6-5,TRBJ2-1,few,ASSLGQYNEQF
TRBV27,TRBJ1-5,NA,ASSLLGAGQPQH
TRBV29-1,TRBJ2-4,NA,SVAGGVAKNIQY
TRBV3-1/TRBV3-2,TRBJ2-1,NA,ASSQETQGYNEQF
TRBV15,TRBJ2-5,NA,ATSSRQGVETQY
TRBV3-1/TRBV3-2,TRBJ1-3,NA,ASSQKRVLGDGNTIY
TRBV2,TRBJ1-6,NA,ASSEGTANSPLH
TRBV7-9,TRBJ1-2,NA,ASSFRDSYGYT
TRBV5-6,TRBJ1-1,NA,ASRSGTGKRNTEAF
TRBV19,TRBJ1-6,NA,ASRRTGNYNSPLH
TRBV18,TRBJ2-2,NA,ASSPRLAGVIGAGELF
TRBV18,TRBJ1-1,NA,ASSPIRGNTEAF
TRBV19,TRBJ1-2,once,ASSIDGTGRLYGYT
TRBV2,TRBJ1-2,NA,ASSGSSYGYT
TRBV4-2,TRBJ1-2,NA,ASSQVAVSSGYT
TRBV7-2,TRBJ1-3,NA,ASSRGPREGNTIY
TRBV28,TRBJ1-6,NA,ASSLTGMLGSPLH